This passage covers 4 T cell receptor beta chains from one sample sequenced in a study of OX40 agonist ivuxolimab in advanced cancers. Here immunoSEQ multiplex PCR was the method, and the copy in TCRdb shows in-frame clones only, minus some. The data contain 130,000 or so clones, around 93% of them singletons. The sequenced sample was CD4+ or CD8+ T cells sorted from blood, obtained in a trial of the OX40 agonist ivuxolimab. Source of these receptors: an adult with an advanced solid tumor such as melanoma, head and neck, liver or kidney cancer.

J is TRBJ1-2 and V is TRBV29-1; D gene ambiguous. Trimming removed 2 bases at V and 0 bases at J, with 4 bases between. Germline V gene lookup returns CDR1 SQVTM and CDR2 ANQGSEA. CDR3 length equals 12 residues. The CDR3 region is CSVEYTNYGYTF. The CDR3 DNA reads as TGCAGCGTTGAATATACTAACTATGGCTACACCTTC.

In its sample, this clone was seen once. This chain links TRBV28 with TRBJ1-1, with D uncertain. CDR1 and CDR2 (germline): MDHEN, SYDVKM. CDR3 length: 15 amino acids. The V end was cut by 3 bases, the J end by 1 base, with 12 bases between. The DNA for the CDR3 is TGTGCCAGCAGTTTCCAGACCGTAAGGAACACTGAAGCTTTCTTT. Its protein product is CASSFQTVRNTEAFF.

The CDR3 is CASSSPQQNTDTQYF. In nucleotides, the CDR3 is TGTGCCAGCAGCTCACCCCAGCAGAACACAGATACGCAGTATTTT. The rearrangement links TRBV11-3 to TRBJ2-3; D uncertain. This CDR3 spans 15 amino acids. V lost 4 bases to trimming and J lost 2 bases, with 13 bases between them. CDR1 is SGHNT and CDR2 is YENEEA in the germline V gene.

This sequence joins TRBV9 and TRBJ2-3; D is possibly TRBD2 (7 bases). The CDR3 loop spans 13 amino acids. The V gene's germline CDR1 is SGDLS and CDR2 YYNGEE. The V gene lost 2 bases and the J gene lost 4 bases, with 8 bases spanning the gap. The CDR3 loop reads CASSVGGPDTQYF. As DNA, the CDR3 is TGTGCCAGCAGCGTGGGGGGGCCAGATACGCAGTATTTT.